The 29 T cell receptor beta chains listed next were all sequenced from one sample in a study of human T cells and chemical hapten exposure. TCRdb called the RACE reads again in MiXCR, with one record for every CDR3 protein. Counted here are about 140,000 distinct CDR3 sequences, 10% to 15% occurring once; the ten biggest clones make up under 1.5%. Time point here: patch test 2, 6 weeks after DPC sensitization. Described treatment: therapeutic diphenylcyclopropenone sensitization with weekly scalp DPC. Source: whole blood, taken in connection with sensitization to the hapten diphenylcyclopropenone (DPC). The receptors stem from a woman aged 50 to 60 with alopecia areata. Some clones in this sample may be carry-over from other donors' samples.

This clonotype was counted only a few times. This sequence joins TRBV3-1 and TRBJ1-5; D gene unclear. The CDR3 extends over 12 amino acids. Germline V gene lookup returns CDR1 LGHDT and CDR2 YNNKEL (reference sequence). Trimming shortened V by 0 bases and J by 6 bases, and 3 bases separated the two germline ends. The CDR3: CASSQDAQPQHF. Written as DNA, the CDR3 is TGTGCCAGCAGCCAAGACGCTCAGCCCCAGCATTTT.

V gene TRBV11-2 combines with J gene TRBJ1-3; D possibly corresponds to TRBD1 (5 bases). Germline CDR1 is SGHAT and CDR2 is FQNNGV. The CDR3 sequence is 14 residues long. V dropped 6 bases and J dropped 4 bases, with 13 bases sitting between them. As DNA, the CDR3 is TGTGCCAGCAGTTTCACAGGAGAAGGAAACACCATATATTTT. Translating gives CASSFTGEGNTIYF.

This chain joins TRBV7-2 and TRBJ2-7; D is uncertain. The germline gives CDR1 SGHTA, CDR2 FQGNSA. The CDR3 runs to 15 residues. V lost 2 bases, J lost 0 bases, and 11 bases lay in between. CDR3: CASSLSDQPSYEQYF. CDR3 nucleotides: TGTGCCAGCAGCTTATCCGACCAGCCCTCCTACGAGCAGTACTTC.

This clonotype has more than one count but fewer than ten. V gene TRBV11-3 combines with J gene TRBJ2-7, with 8 bases matching TRBD1. With V trimmed by 1 base and J by 5 bases, 7 bases remained unmatched. The CDR3 length is 15 residues. CDR1 and CDR2 from the germline V gene are SGHNT and YENEEA. The CDR3 sequence: CASSLAQGAFHEQYF. Here the CDR3 DNA reads TGTGCCAGCAGCTTAGCGCAGGGGGCGTTCCACGAGCAGTACTTC.

This rearrangement joins TRBV20-1 to TRBJ2-1; 12 nucleotides line up with TRBD2. Germline-derived CDR1 and CDR2 are DFQATT and SNEGSKA (reference sequence). Trimming removed 7 bases from V and 1 base from J; junction bases left unmatched: 5. The CDR3 consists of 15 residues. CDR3 amino acids: CSVPTSGRSYNEQFF. The CDR3 DNA follows: TGCAGTGTACCGACTAGCGGGAGATCCTACAATGAGCAGTTCTTC.

V gene TRBV4-2 combines with J gene TRBJ2-1, with TRBD2 matching 11 bases. The trim removed 5 bases at V and 6 bases at J, leaving 3 bases unmatched. Looked up from germline, CDR1 is LGHNA and CDR2 is YNFKEQ. The CDR3 is 14 residues long. For the CDR3, the DNA is TGTGCCAGCAGCTTCGGGACTAGCGGCAATGAGCAGTTCTTC. Its protein is CASSFGTSGNEQFF.

Ten or more counts support this clonotype. The chain carries TRBV7-8 and TRBJ2-7, with TRBD2 matching 13 bases. The V and J ends lost 3 bases and 2 bases, in that order; junction bases with no gene match: 1. There are 15 residues in the CDR3. Per germline, CDR1 SGHVS and CDR2 FQNEAQ. CDR3 DNA: TGTGCCAGCAGCTTCGGGACTAGCGGGACCTACGAGCAGTACTTC. Amino acids: CASSFGTSGTYEQYF.

Here the CDR3 DNA reads TGTGCCAGCAGCATTAGCGGAACTGGTTCTAGCACAGATACGCAGTATTTT. Protein sequence: CASSISGTGSSTDTQYF. The genes are TRBV7-9 and TRBJ2-3, with D tentatively TRBD2 (6 bases). V gave up 5 bases and J gave up 0 bases, with 18 bases separating them. The CDR3 covers 17 residues. Germline CDR1 reads SEHNR; CDR2 reads FQNEAQ (reference sequence). Full variable domain (missing parts from reference TRBV7-9 and TRBJ2-3): DTGVSQNPRHKITKRGQNVTFRCDPISEHNRLYWYRQTLGQGPEFLTYFQNEAQLEKSRLLSDRFSAERPKGSFSTLEIQRTEQGDSAMYLCASSISGTGSSTDTQYFGPGTRLTVL.

The sample holds a few counts of this clonotype. CDR3 nucleotides: TGTGCCACCAGCAGACCGGGACTAGCGGGAGGTGGGAATGAGCAGTTCTTC. Its protein is CATSRPGLAGGGNEQFF. The chain is built from TRBV15 and TRBJ2-1; the match to TRBD2 covers 15 bases. This CDR3 has 17 amino acids. From germline, CDR1 is LNHNV and CDR2 YYDKDF (reference sequence). V shed 2 bases and J 7 bases; nucleotides not matched to a gene: 6.

The V call is TRBV29-1, the J call TRBJ2-6; TRBD2 is a possible D gene (5 bases). Deletions cut 4 bases from V and 4 bases from J, with 8 bases between. The CDR3 runs to 13 residues. The germline CDR1 and CDR2 sequences are SQVTM and ANQGSEA. The CDR3: CSVVGRGANVLTF. CDR3 DNA sequence: TGCAGCGTTGTAGGGAGAGGGGCCAACGTCCTGACTTTC.

J is TRBJ2-7 and V is TRBV6-4, with D perhaps being TRBD1 or TRBD2 (5 bases each). The ends were cut back, 3 bases at V and 2 bases at J, with 11 bases in the middle. Per the germline V gene, CDR1 is MRHNA and CDR2 is SNTAGT. The CDR3 totals 14 residues. For the CDR3, the DNA is TGTGCCAGCAGTGATCCGGGACGGACCTACGAGCAGTACTTC. Protein sequence: CASSDPGRTYEQYF.

This clonotype was counted only a few times. This chain links TRBV11-2 with TRBJ2-7; D is uncertain. This CDR3 has 11 amino acids. Trimming left V 5 bases short and J 6 bases short, with 8 bases between. The germline V gene has CDR1 SGHAT and CDR2 FQNNGV. The CDR3 sequence is CASSLGPEQYF. CDR3 bases: TGTGCCAGCAGCCTAGGGCCCGAGCAGTACTTC.

This clonotype came up many times. The rearrangement links TRBV7-3 to TRBJ2-3; D is unclear. This CDR3 has 15 amino acids. Trimming took 1 base from V and 2 from J, leaving 10 bases between them. The germline gives CDR1 SGHTA, CDR2 FQGTGA. CDR3 in amino acids: CASSLMGSTTDTQYF. CDR3 nucleotide sequence: TGTGCCAGCAGCTTAATGGGGTCAACCACAGATACGCAGTATTTT.

This chain links TRBV28 with TRBJ2-1; D gene unclear. Trimming shortened V by 2 bases and J by 8 bases, and 4 bases separated the two germline ends. The CDR3 is made up of 11 amino acids. Germline lookup yields CDR1 MDHEN and CDR2 SYDVKM. The CDR3, as DNA: TGTGCCAGCAGTTTACTGGATGAGCAGTTCTTC. It yields the protein CASSLLDEQFF.

This clonotype appeared once. The gene calls are TRBV12-3 or TRBV12-4 and TRBJ2-5; D gene unclear. Trimming removed 1 base at V and 5 bases at J, with 8 bases between. This CDR3 contains 13 residues. CDR3: CASSLGQEETQYF. CDR3 DNA: TGTGCCAGCAGTTTAGGCCAAGAGGAGACCCAGTACTTC.

This clonotype was recorded a few times. DNA for the CDR3: TGTGCCAGCAGGTCTACTAGCGGGAGCCTCAATGAGCAGTTCTTC. Its translation is CASRSTSGSLNEQFF. The chain carries TRBV3-1 and TRBJ2-1; 11 bases fit TRBD2. The V gene's germline CDR1 is LGHDT and CDR2 YNNKEL (reference sequence). J gave up 6 bases and V 6 bases, and 7 bases lay outside the gene matches. The CDR3 sequence is 15 residues long.

This clonotype was observed a few times. In DNA form, the CDR3 reads TGTGCCAGCAGCTTTCGGACTAGCGGCTCTACGCAGTATTTT. Protein: CASSFRTSGSTQYF. The rearrangement links TRBV9 to TRBJ2-3; 10 bases fit TRBD2. This CDR3 contains 14 residues. With 4 bases clipped from V and 8 bases from J, the junction kept 7 bases outside the gene matches. The V gene's germline CDR1 is SGDLS and CDR2 YYNGEE.

V is TRBV9 and J is TRBJ2-2; TRBD1 matches 7 bases. J gave up 1 base and V 4 bases, and 4 bases lay outside the gene matches. The germline CDR1 and CDR2 sequences are SGDLS and YYNGEE. This CDR3 has 15 amino acids. Here the CDR3 reads CASSLGTVNTGELFF. CDR3 DNA sequence: TGTGCCAGCAGCTTGGGGACAGTGAACACCGGGGAGCTGTTTTTT.

This clonotype has only a few counts. The chain couples TRBV6-2 or TRBV6-3 to TRBJ1-1; 7 bases align to TRBD1. CDR1 is MNHEY, CDR2 SVGEGT, per germline. V trimming: 5 bases; J trimming: 5 bases; junction bases outside the gene matches: 8. The CDR3 length is 14 residues. As DNA, the CDR3 is TGTGCCAGCAGTCTAAGGGGGCCCTGGACTGAAGCTTTCTTT. It is translated as CASSLRGPWTEAFF.

This clonotype was found a few times. The chain is built from TRBV11-3 and TRBJ1-2; D call uncertain. V lost 1 base, J lost 6 bases, and 6 bases lay in between. Germline CDR1 and CDR2: SGHNT and YENEEA. The CDR3 sequence is 12 residues long. DNA of the CDR3: TGTGCCAGCAGCTTAGCCCGTAATGGCTACACCTTC. Translation: CASSLARNGYTF. The whole variable domain, filled in from reference TRBV11-3 and TRBJ1-2, reads EAGVVQSPRYKIIEKKQPVAFWCNPISGHNTLYWYLQNLGQGPELLIRYENEEAVDDSQLPKDRFSAERLKGVDSTLKIQPAELGDSAVYLCASSLARNGYTFGSGTRLTVV.

The V and J genes are TRBV18 and TRBJ1-1; D not resolved. CDR1 is KGHSH and CDR2 is LQKENI in the germline V gene. The CDR3 has 13 residues. V lost 3 bases, J lost 1 base, and 6 bases lay in between. The CDR3 loop reads CASSPTWNTEAFF. The CDR3 nucleotides read TGTGCCAGCTCACCGACCTGGAACACTGAAGCTTTCTTT. Full variable domain (missing parts from reference TRBV18 and TRBJ1-1): NAGVMQNPRHLVRRRGQEARLRCSPMKGHSHVYWYRQLPEEGLKFMVYLQKENIIDESGMPKERFSAEFPKEGPSILRIQQVVRGDSAAYFCASSPTWNTEAFFGQGTRLTVV.

In its sample, this clonotype was seen a few times. V and J are TRBV12-5 and TRBJ2-1; D is uncertain. V was pared by 2 bases and J by 6 bases, with 5 bases between. The germline gives CDR1 LGHNT, CDR2 FRNRAP. This CDR3 is 12 amino acids long. CDR3 nucleotide sequence: TGTGCTAGTGGTTTGACGGGCAATGAGCAGTTCTTC. It specifies CASGLTGNEQFF.

The chain recombines TRBV20-1 with TRBJ2-3, with D possibly matching TRBD2 (5 bases). CDR3 length equals 13 residues. The V end lost 1 base, the J end lost 0 bases, and 5 bases lay between the germline ends. Germline V gene sequence: CDR1 DFQATT, CDR2 SNEGSKA (reference sequence). CDR3 in DNA: TGCAGTGCTAGAGCGGGGAGCACAGATACGCAGTATTTT. Its protein product is CSARAGSTDTQYF.

The chain carries TRBV20-1 and TRBJ2-5; TRBD2 matches 13 bases. Germline CDR1 and CDR2: DFQATT and SNEGSKA (reference sequence). The V and J ends lost 6 bases and 3 bases, in that order; junction bases with no gene match: 4. The CDR3 runs to 14 residues. The CDR3 region is CSATGLAGEETQYF. The CDR3 nucleotides are TGCAGTGCAACAGGACTAGCGGGAGAAGAGACCCAGTACTTC.

This clonotype has a count of ten or more. This chain connects TRBV7-3 to TRBJ2-3, with D unresolved. V shed 2 bases and J shed 0 bases, with 6 bases lying between them. The germline V gene encodes CDR1 SGHTA and CDR2 FQGTGA. The CDR3 covers 14 residues. The CDR3 loop reads CASSLYPSTDTQYF. The CDR3 nucleotides are TGTGCCAGCAGCTTATACCCTAGCACAGATACGCAGTATTTT.

The rearrangement links TRBV7-2 to TRBJ1-6; no clear D. Per germline, CDR1 SGHTA and CDR2 FQGNSA. The CDR3 has 17 residues. V lost 5 bases and J 5 bases, leaving 19 bases between the germline ends. CDR3 region: CASSDKRTFGDNSPLHF. The CDR3 DNA sequence: TGTGCCAGCAGCGACAAACGGACGTTTGGAGATAATTCACCCCTCCACTTT.

The V call is TRBV6-6, the J call TRBJ2-7; 12 positions agree with TRBD1. The junction had 4 bases not matched to a gene; V was cut back by 3 bases and J by 4 bases. Germline lookup yields CDR1 MNHNY and CDR2 SVGAGI (reference sequence). The CDR3 has 15 amino acids. As DNA, the CDR3 is TGTGCCAGCAGTTATGGGACAGGGGGCGAGTACGAGCAGTACTTC. It translates to CASSYGTGGEYEQYF.

This clonotype was recorded at least ten times. The chain joins TRBV20-1 to TRBJ2-7, with TRBD2 matching 7 bases. The CDR3 is 15 amino acids. Germline trimming cut 1 base from V and 3 bases from J; bases unmatched to any gene: 9. Germline values: CDR1 DFQATT, CDR2 SNEGSKA (reference sequence). CDR3 residues: CSARAPGGSRYEQYF. The CDR3 bases are TGCAGTGCTAGAGCCCCTGGCGGGAGCCGCTACGAGCAGTACTTC.

This clonotype was picked up a small number of times. The chain has TRBV5-5 and TRBJ1-5, with D unresolved. Germline CDR1 reads SGHKS; CDR2 reads YYEKEE (reference sequence). The CDR3 length is 14 residues. Trimming removed 2 bases at V and 7 bases at J, with 13 bases between. The CDR3 DNA is TGTGCCAGCAGCTTAAGACTAGACGGACAGCCCCAGCATTTT. Translation gives CASSLRLDGQPQHF.